This TCR beta chain was retrieved from a study of blood T cell repertoires in COVID-19. In the study overall: Spain, Italy and the United States supplied samples that represented acute and convalescent COVID-19. The analysed material was cDNA or gDNA that came from T cells, B-cell-depleted T cells, or PBMCs.

Per the original methods: Estimation of nucleated cell counts relied on the amplification of reference gene primers. Measured with immunoSEQ multiplex PCR; TCRdb has only the in-frame clones, and not every one. V, J and clone size were drawn from that table, and D and trimming were deduced from the DNA. The data show about 100,000 clones, about four fifths seen once. Trimming left V 1 base short and J 6 bases short, with 17 bases between. Looked up from germline, CDR1 is LNHDA and CDR2 is SQIVND (reference sequence). This CDR3 is built from 16 residues. J is TRBJ2-3 and V is TRBV19; D perhaps matches TRBD2 (5 bases). The sample consisted of peripheral blood. The receptor was derived from a woman older than 75 with active or convalescent COVID-19. The chain's CDR3 is CASSIGGLPAHDTQYF. The CDR3 DNA sequence: TGTGCCAGTAGTATAGGTGGACTGCCAGCACACGATACGCAGTATTTT.